Shown below are 22 T cell receptor beta chains from a single sample sequenced in a study of shared clonotypes between healthy human individuals. The data were produced by immunoSEQ multiplex PCR, yet TCRdb's version contains in-frame clones alone and is incomplete. Found here are more than 2,000,000 clones, approximately 92% of them singletons; the top ten hold roughly 0.14%. Sequencing was carried out using naive CD4+ T cells sorted from blood. As to subset: CD45RA+ positively selected. These receptors originate from a young man in good health.

The rearrangement joins TRBV14 to TRBJ1-1; TRBD1 might be the D (5 bases). The CDR3 is made up of 14 amino acids. Germline V gene sequence: CDR1 SGHDN, CDR2 FVKESK. V shed 1 base and J shed 6 bases, with 12 bases lying between them. The CDR3 DNA follows: TGTGCCAGCAGCCAAGGGGGGGGGAGAGCTGAAGCTTTCTTT. It specifies CASSQGGGRAEAFF.

The chain couples TRBV10-1 to TRBJ2-3; tentatively, D is TRBD1 (5 bases). This CDR3 comprises 14 residues. V gave up 8 bases and J gave up 0 bases, with 12 bases separating them. The germline V gene encodes CDR1 WNHNN and CDR2 SYGVQD (reference sequence). In nucleotides, the CDR3 is TGCGCCAGCGAAGGACACCCTAGCACAGATACGCAGTATTTT. The encoded protein is CASEGHPSTDTQYF.

V gene TRBV5-4 combines with J gene TRBJ2-2, with 10 nucleotides matching TRBD1. J lost 7 bases, V lost 0 bases, and 3 bases had no gene match. Germline V gene data show CDR1 as SGHNT and CDR2 as YYREEE (reference sequence). The CDR3 covers 15 residues. CDR3 DNA sequence: TGTGCCAGCAGCTTGGGACAGGGGGCTGGCGGGGAGCTGTTTTTT. It yields the protein CASSLGQGAGGELFF.

This clone was seen a few times. The V and J genes are TRBV2 and TRBJ1-1; 7 bases fit TRBD1. The germline CDR1 and CDR2 sequences are SNHLY and FYNNEI. The CDR3 runs 14 residues. V dropped 5 bases and J dropped 4; count of bases not matched to a gene: 7. The CDR3: CASSRQGSSTEAFF. CDR3 DNA: TGTGCCAGCAGTAGACAGGGCAGCTCCACTGAAGCTTTCTTT.

This chain links TRBV19 with TRBJ2-1; 7 nucleotides agree with TRBD2. Trimming took 2 bases from V and 3 from J; bases not matched to a gene: 16. Per germline, CDR1 LNHDA and CDR2 SQIVND (reference sequence). The CDR3 runs to 19 residues. In DNA, the CDR3 is TGTGCCAGTAGTATAAGTGAGCGGGATTCTGGGAAAATCTACAATGAGCAGTTCTTC. This translates into CASSISERDSGKIYNEQFF.

Worth noting for this clone: Other nucleotide sequences in the sample specify the same CDR3. The V call is TRBV18, the J call TRBJ2-7; TRBD1 matches at 12 bases. In germline, CDR1 is KGHSH, CDR2 LQKENI. This CDR3 is 15 amino acids long. Trimming cost V 3 bases and J 2 bases; bases outside gene matches: 2. Written as DNA, the CDR3 is TGTGCCAGCTCACCGGGGACAGGGGGCCCCTACGAGCAGTACTTC. It codes for CASSPGTGGPYEQYF.

This clone has a handful of counts. This CDR3 is also generated by other DNA sequences in the sample. This chain uses TRBV30 with TRBJ1-1; D is unclear. The CDR3 is 11 amino acids. Between the trimmed V and J ends, which lost 1 base and 10 bases, there was a span of 10 bases. Per the germline V gene, CDR1 is GTSNPN and CDR2 is SVGIG (reference sequence). The CDR3, as DNA: TGTGCCTGGAGTGGCCTTGGTGGAGCTTTCTTT. Its translation is CAWSGLGGAFF.

This sequence joins TRBV11-2 and TRBJ1-2, with D tentatively TRBD1 (5 bases). V was clipped by 0 bases and J by 8 bases, with 10 bases between them. The germline V gene has CDR1 SGHAT and CDR2 FQNNGV. The CDR3 totals 13 residues. The CDR3 region has the DNA TGTGCCAGCAGCTTAGAGACAGCGAGCGGCTACACCTTC. Translated, it gives CASSLETASGYTF.

This clone was detected once. The chain has TRBV7-2 and TRBJ1-3; no clear D gene. V gave up 1 base and J gave up 0 bases, with 16 bases separating them. Looked up from germline, CDR1 is SGHTA and CDR2 is FQGNSA. The CDR3 length is 18 residues. CDR3 region: CASSLGIHRSRSGNTIYF. The CDR3 bases are TGTGCCAGCAGCTTAGGTATACACCGGAGCCGCTCTGGAAACACCATATATTTT.

The chain employs TRBV25-1 and TRBJ2-2; D may correspond to TRBD1 or TRBD2 (5 bases each). The germline V gene encodes CDR1 MGHDK and CDR2 SYGVNS. Trimming removed 6 bases from V and 4 bases from J, with 15 bases in between. The CDR3 contains 15 residues. This CDR3 reads CASSPQGRSTGELFF. CDR3 coding DNA: TGTGCCAGCAGCCCCCAGGGACGGAGCACCGGGGAGCTGTTTTTT. Looking up the rest from reference TRBV25-1 and TRBJ2-2 gives the full variable domain: EADIYQTPRYLVIGTGKKITLECSQTMGHDKMYWYQQDPGMELHLIHYSYGVNSTEKGDLSSESTVSRIRTEHFPLTLESARPSHTSQYLCASSPQGRSTGELFFGEGSRLTVL.

The genes are TRBV14 and TRBJ1-2, with D unresolved. V was shortened by 4 bases and J by 2 bases, with 14 bases between the two germline ends. Germline loops: CDR1 SGHDN, CDR2 FVKESK. This CDR3 spans 15 amino acids. CDR3 nucleotides: TGTGCCAGCAGCCCAAACATGGCCGCGAACTATGGCTACACCTTC. Translation: CASSPNMAANYGYTF.

The CDR3 region has the DNA TGTGCCTACAGACAGAGCAATCAGCCCCAGCATTTT. Amino acids: CAYRQSNQPQHF. The rearrangement joins TRBV30 to TRBJ1-5, with a tentative D call TRBD1 (5 bases). Per germline, CDR1 GTSNPN and CDR2 SVGIG (reference sequence). The V end was cut by 7 bases, the J end by 1 base, with 8 bases between. CDR3 length equals 12 residues. The full variable domain, rest sourced from reference TRBV30 and TRBJ1-5, is SQTIHQWPATLVQPVGSPLSLECTVEGTSNPNLYWYRQAAGRGLQLLFYSVGIGQISSEVPQNLSASRPQDRQFILSSKKLLLSDSGFYLCAYRQSNQPQHFGDGTRLSIL.

In the case of this clone: The same CDR3 arises from other DNA sequences in this sample as well. The rearrangement joins TRBV18 to TRBJ2-7, with 11 bases lining up with TRBD2. The V gene end was trimmed by 6 bases and the J gene end by 0 bases; junction bases not matched to a gene: 10. From germline, CDR1 is KGHSH and CDR2 LQKENI. The CDR3 loop spans 17 amino acids. The CDR3 DNA reads as TGTGCCAGCTCTCCCGGGCTAGCGGGGGGCCTCTCCTACGAGCAGTACTTC. Its protein is CASSPGLAGGLSYEQYF.

The CDR3 here is CAISELGRPYEQYF. In DNA form, the CDR3 reads TGTGCCATCAGTGAGCTCGGCCGTCCCTACGAGCAGTACTTC. The chain joins TRBV10-3 to TRBJ2-7, with no clear D. The V gene's germline CDR1 is ENHRY and CDR2 SYGVKD. Trimming left V 2 bases short and J 2 bases short, with 10 bases between. The CDR3 consists of 14 residues.

The chain employs TRBV18 and TRBJ1-6; D possibly corresponds to TRBD1 (6 bases). Germline V CDR1 and CDR2: KGHSH, LQKENI. The V end lost 3 bases, the J end lost 14 bases, and 8 bases lay between the germline ends. This CDR3 has 11 residues. The CDR3 region is CASSPGTTLHF. Written as DNA, the CDR3 is TGTGCCAGCTCACCGGGGACAACCCTCCACTTT.

Note on this clone: Other nucleotide sequences from this sample produce the same CDR3. In DNA, the CDR3 is TGTGCCAGTAGTACAACAGGATCCTACGAGCAGTACTTC. Residues: CASSTTGSYEQYF. J is TRBJ2-7 and V is TRBV19; a weak D match, TRBD1 (5 bases). V was shortened by 4 bases and J by 1 base, with 8 bases between the two germline ends. Germline loops: CDR1 LNHDA, CDR2 SQIVND (reference sequence). This CDR3 contains 13 residues. Together with reference TRBV19 and TRBJ2-7, the CDR3 gives the full variable domain: DGGITQSPKYLFRKEGQNVTLSCEQNLNHDAMYWYRQDPGQGLRLIYYSQIVNDFQKGDIAEGYSVSREKKESFPLTVTSAQKNPTAFYLCASSTTGSYEQYFGPGTRLTVT.

The chain is built from TRBV10-3 and TRBJ1-4; 8 bases fit TRBD1. CDR1 is ENHRY and CDR2 is SYGVKD in the germline V gene. This CDR3 is built from 13 residues. V trimming: 10 bases; J trimming: 3 bases; junction bases outside the gene matches: 4. The CDR3 DNA reads as TGTGCCACCCAGGGGGCCCCTAATGAAAAACTGTTTTTT. This codes for CATQGAPNEKLFF.

This sequence joins TRBV5-5 and TRBJ2-1; TRBD2 is a possible D gene (5 bases). The CDR3 runs to 12 residues. Germline V CDR1 and CDR2: SGHKS, YYEKEE (reference sequence). V gave up 3 bases and J gave up 7 bases, with 8 bases separating them. As DNA, the CDR3 is TGTGCCAGCAGCTCGGACTGGAATGAGCAGTTCTTC. Protein: CASSSDWNEQFF.

Of note for this clone: Other DNA sequences in the same sample also yield this CDR3. The chain combines TRBV7-2 with TRBJ2-3; D gene unclear. V lost 4 bases to trimming and J lost 1 base, with 6 bases between them. This CDR3 contains 13 residues. The germline CDR1 and CDR2 sequences are SGHTA and FQGNSA. The CDR3 coding sequence is TGTGCCAGCAGCTCGAGCGGCACAGATACGCAGTATTTT. This encodes CASSSSGTDTQYF.

V gene TRBV7-8 combines with J gene TRBJ2-3; D gene unclear. The CDR3 loop spans 15 amino acids. Between the trimmed V and J ends, which lost 0 bases and 0 bases, there was a span of 7 bases. Germline V gene sequence: CDR1 SGHVS, CDR2 FQNEAQ. The CDR3 bases are TGTGCCAGCAGCTTAGCGCGGACGAGCACAGATACGCAGTATTTT. It specifies CASSLARTSTDTQYF.

The rearrangement uses TRBV7-2 and TRBJ2-7; D gene uncertain. This CDR3 has 16 amino acids. The germline V gene has CDR1 SGHTA and CDR2 FQGNSA. V lost 1 base to trimming and J lost 0 bases, with 13 bases between them. CDR3 in DNA: TGTGCCAGCAGCTTAGAGGCAGGTCCCTACTCCTACGAGCAGTACTTC. It translates to CASSLEAGPYSYEQYF.

The CDR3 is CATSTSGTRGLAGLNEQFF. The CDR3 DNA follows: TGTGCCACCAGCACTTCCGGGACACGAGGACTAGCGGGATTGAACGAGCAGTTCTTC. V and J are TRBV15 and TRBJ2-1, with 12 bases lining up with TRBD2. Germline V gene data show CDR1 as LNHNV and CDR2 as YYDKDF (reference sequence). Trimming took 4 bases from V and 10 from J; bases not matched to a gene: 20. CDR3 size: 19 residues.